What follows are 18 T cell receptor beta chains derived from one specimen sequenced in a study of control samples from healthy donors and cancer patients. Profiled with immunoSEQ multiplex PCR; TCRdb holds only in-frame clones, not every one. This table holds more than 140,000 clones, around 94% found once. The material sequenced was blood. The receptors derive from a man aged 40-55 years in good health.

In this sample, this clone turned up once. The chain joins TRBV27 to TRBJ1-6; 11 bases agree with TRBD1. The CDR3 is made up of 15 amino acids. Per the germline V gene, CDR1 is MNHEY and CDR2 is SMNVEV (reference sequence). V lost 5 bases, J lost 12 bases, and 9 bases stayed unmatched. Here the CDR3 reads CASSLRTGGSGPLHF. The CDR3 DNA is TGTGCCAGCAGTCTCCGGACAGGGGGCTCAGGACCCCTCCACTTT.

This sequence joins TRBV9 and TRBJ1-5; 7 bases line up with TRBD1. The J segment lost 4 bases and the V segment lost 5 bases, leaving 9 bases of the junction unmatched. This CDR3 contains 15 residues. Germline assignment: CDR1 SGDLS and CDR2 YYNGEE. CDR3 residues: CASSRTSGQNQPQHF. The CDR3 nucleotides are TGTGCCAGCAGTCGAACCTCGGGACAGAATCAGCCCCAGCATTTT. Based on the CDR3 plus reference TRBV9 and TRBJ1-5, the full variable domain is DSGVTQTPKHLITATGQRVTLRCSPRSGDLSVYWYQQSLDQGLQFLIQYYNGEERAKGNILERFSAQQFPDLHSELNLSSLELGDSALYFCASSRTSGQNQPQHFGDGTRLSIL.

This chain joins TRBV27 and TRBJ1-2, with 9 positions matching TRBD1. CDR3 length equals 15 residues. Germline V gene lookup returns CDR1 MNHEY and CDR2 SMNVEV (reference sequence). The V and J ends lost 2 bases and 7 bases, in that order; junction bases with no gene match: 8. The CDR3: CASSLGQGPRAGYTF. CDR3 sequence (DNA): TGTGCCAGCAGTTTAGGACAGGGGCCGCGGGCTGGCTACACCTTC.

The chain joins TRBV7-2 to TRBJ2-3, with TRBD1 matching 7 bases. Germline V gene lookup returns CDR1 SGHTA and CDR2 FQGNSA. The CDR3 sequence is 16 residues long. V dropped 4 bases and J dropped 4; count of bases not matched to a gene: 11. The CDR3 sequence is CASSYRQGELADTQYF. The CDR3 DNA reads TGTGCCAGCAGCTACCGACAGGGAGAATTAGCAGATACGCAGTATTTT.

The rearrangement joins TRBV2 to TRBJ1-3; D possibly corresponds to TRBD1 (5 bases). This CDR3 has 15 residues. The V gene's germline CDR1 is SNHLY and CDR2 FYNNEI. The ends were cut back, 6 bases at V and 0 bases at J, with 12 bases in the middle. The CDR3 DNA sequence: TGTGCCAGCAGCCGGGACCCTAGCTCTGGAAACACCATATATTTT. It is translated as CASSRDPSSGNTIYF. The variable domain in full, completed from reference TRBV2 and TRBJ1-3, reads EPEVTQTPSHQVTQMGQEVILRCVPISNHLYFYWYRQILGQKVEFLVSFYNNEISEKSEIFDDQFSVERPDGSNFTLKIRSTKLEDSAMYFCASSRDPSSGNTIYFGEGSWLTVV.

The rearrangement links TRBV13 to TRBJ2-1, with 14 nucleotides matching TRBD2. This CDR3 is built from 13 residues. V trimming: 10 bases; J trimming: 9 bases; junction bases outside the gene matches: 5. Per the germline V gene, CDR1 is PRHDT and CDR2 is FYEKMQ (reference sequence). CDR3 bases: TGTGCCACGGGACTAGCGGGAGAGGGTGAGCAGTTCTTC. The encoded protein is CATGLAGEGEQFF.

The genes are TRBV3-1 (or the pseudogene TRBV3-2) and TRBJ2-2; D may be TRBD1 (6 bases). From germline, CDR1 is LGHDT and CDR2 YNNKEL (reference sequence). Trimming left V 6 bases short and J 6 bases short, with 11 bases between. The CDR3 has 13 amino acids. The CDR3 DNA is TGTGCCAGCAGAAGGACAGCGCCCGGGGAGCTGTTTTTT. Translation: CASRRTAPGELFF.

V is TRBV11-3 and J is TRBJ2-7; 9 nucleotides line up with TRBD2. The CDR3 runs 15 residues. Germline trimming cut 5 bases from V and 2 bases from J; bases unmatched to any gene: 7. Germline lookup yields CDR1 SGHNT and CDR2 YENEEA. CDR3 nucleotides: TGTGCCAGCAGCCGAGGGACTAGCAGGACCTACGAGCAGTACTTC. Protein product: CASSRGTSRTYEQYF.

The chain joins TRBV15 to TRBJ2-7; D is unresolved. The CDR3 length is 14 residues. Germline V lookup: CDR1 LNHNV, CDR2 YYDKDF (reference sequence). Trimming cost V 0 bases and J 3 bases, with 9 bases left between them. CDR3 loop: CATSRDLQNYEQYF. The CDR3 DNA sequence: TGTGCCACCAGCAGAGATCTACAGAACTACGAGCAGTACTTC.

The chain recombines TRBV6-1 with TRBJ1-6; D unclear. V lost 4 bases, J lost 6 bases, and 16 bases lay in between. Germline CDR1 MNHNS, CDR2 SASEGT. This CDR3 region has 16 residues. In nucleotides, the CDR3 is TGTGCCAGCAGTGTCCCACTGACGGTTCTTAATTCACCCCTCCACTTT. Protein: CASSVPLTVLNSPLHF.

The gene calls are TRBV20-1 and TRBJ1-2; D ambiguous. This CDR3 is built from 11 residues. Deletions cut 6 bases from V and 5 bases from J, with 10 bases between. CDR1 and CDR2 from the germline V gene are DFQATT and SNEGSKA (reference sequence). The CDR3 nucleotides are TGCAGTGCCACCGAGGTATATGGCTACACCTTC. Its translation: CSATEVYGYTF.

The chain recombines TRBV24-1 with TRBJ1-6; D is ambiguous. The germline V gene has CDR1 KGHDR and CDR2 SFDVKD. This CDR3 contains 13 residues. Trimming pared 4 bases from V and 7 bases from J, leaving 7 bases between. CDR3 sequence (DNA): TGTGCCACCAGTGAAAACCGCAATTCACCCCTCCACTTT. Protein product: CATSENRNSPLHF.

The V and J genes are TRBV7-9 and TRBJ1-2; D is possibly TRBD1 (6 bases). Germline V gene lookup returns CDR1 SEHNR and CDR2 FQNEAQ (reference sequence). Trimming cost V 4 bases and J 7 bases, with 19 bases left between them. There are 15 residues in the CDR3. The CDR3 nucleotides are TGTGCCAGCAGCTCAGTAGAACAGGGATGGGGTGGCTACACCTTC. It codes for CASSSVEQGWGGYTF.

This chain connects TRBV7-2 to TRBJ2-5; D perhaps matches TRBD1 (6 bases). CDR1 and CDR2 from the germline V gene are SGHTA and FQGNSA. The CDR3 contains 18 residues. V was cut by 5 bases and J by 0 bases, with 22 bases left in between. The CDR3 nucleotides read TGTGCCAGCAGCCCAGGGGCAGGAAGGGCTTTGTACCAAGAGACCCAGTACTTC. Translating gives CASSPGAGRALYQETQYF.

The DNA of the CDR3 is TGTGCCAGCAGTTACTCGACGGGAGTATACGAGCAGTACTTC. Translating it yields CASSYSTGVYEQYF. This rearrangement joins TRBV6-5 to TRBJ2-7; D perhaps matches TRBD2 (6 bases). Germline CDR1 reads MNHEY; CDR2 reads SVGAGI. This CDR3 region has 14 residues. V was clipped by 0 bases and J by 4 bases, with 10 bases between them.

CDR3 DNA: TGCGCCAGCAGACTAGCGGGGGTCAAAGACAATGAGCAGTTCTTC. Amino acid sequence: CASRLAGVKDNEQFF. The chain combines TRBV10-2 with TRBJ2-1, with TRBD2 identical over 11 bases. J lost 5 bases, V lost 6 bases, and 6 bases had no gene match. Germline CDR1 is WSHSY and CDR2 is SAAADI. This CDR3 is built from 15 residues.

The rearrangement links TRBV19 to TRBJ1-3; D is uncertain. Germline CDR1 LNHDA, CDR2 SQIVND (reference sequence). Between the trimmed V and J ends, which lost 6 bases and 2 bases, there was a span of 17 bases. The CDR3 extends over 16 amino acids. Here the CDR3 DNA reads TGTGCCAGTAGGAGAGGTGGCACTACTCCTGGAAACACCATATATTTT. It yields the protein CASRRGGTTPGNTIYF.

The rearrangement joins TRBV7-9 to TRBJ1-2, with D uncertain. Deletions cut 1 base from V and 2 bases from J, with 14 bases between. Germline CDR1 SEHNR, CDR2 FQNEAQ (reference sequence). The CDR3 spans 16 residues. The CDR3 here is CASSLVTMGGNYGYTF. The CDR3 bases are TGTGCCAGCAGCTTAGTAACTATGGGAGGCAACTATGGCTACACCTTC.